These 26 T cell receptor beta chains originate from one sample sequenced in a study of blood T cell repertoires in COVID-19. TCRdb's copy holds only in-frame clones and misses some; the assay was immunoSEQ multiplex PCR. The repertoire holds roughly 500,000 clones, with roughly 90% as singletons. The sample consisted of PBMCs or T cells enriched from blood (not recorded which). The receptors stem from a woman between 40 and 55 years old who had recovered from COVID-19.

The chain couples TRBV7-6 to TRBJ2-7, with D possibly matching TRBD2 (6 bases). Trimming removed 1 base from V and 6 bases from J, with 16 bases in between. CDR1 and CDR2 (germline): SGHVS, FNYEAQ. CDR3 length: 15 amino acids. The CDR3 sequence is CASSLVAGGKSEQYF. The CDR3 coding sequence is TGTGCCAGCAGCTTAGTGGCAGGCGGGAAGTCCGAGCAGTACTTC.

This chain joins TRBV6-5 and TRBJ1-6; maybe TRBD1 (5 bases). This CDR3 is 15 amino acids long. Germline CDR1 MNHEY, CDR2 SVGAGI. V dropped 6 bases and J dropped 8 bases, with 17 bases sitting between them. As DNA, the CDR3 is TGTGCCAGCAGGAGTACTCCTACAGGAGATTCACCCCTCCACTTT. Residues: CASRSTPTGDSPLHF.

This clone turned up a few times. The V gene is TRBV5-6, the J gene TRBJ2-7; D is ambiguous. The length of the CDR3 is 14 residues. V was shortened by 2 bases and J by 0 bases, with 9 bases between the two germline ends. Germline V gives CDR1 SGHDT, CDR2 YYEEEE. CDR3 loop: CASSFRASSYEQYF. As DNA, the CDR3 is TGTGCCAGCAGCTTCCGTGCTAGCTCCTACGAGCAGTACTTC.

CDR3 residues: CASSEARRHF. DNA of the CDR3: TGTGCCAGCAGTGAAGCTCGGAGGCATTTT. The chain is built from TRBV6-1 and TRBJ1-5, with D hard to call. The CDR3 length is 10 residues. Trimming stripped 0 bases from V and 15 bases from J, with 6 bases between. The germline gives CDR1 MNHNS, CDR2 SASEGT.

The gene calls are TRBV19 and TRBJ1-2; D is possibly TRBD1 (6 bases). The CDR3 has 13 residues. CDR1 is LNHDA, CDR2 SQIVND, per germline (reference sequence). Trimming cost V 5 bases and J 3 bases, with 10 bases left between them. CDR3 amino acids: CASSAQGHYGYTF. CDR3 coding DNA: TGTGCCAGTAGTGCCCAGGGGCACTATGGCTACACCTTC. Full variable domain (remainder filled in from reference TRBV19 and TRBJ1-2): DGGITQSPKYLFRKEGQNVTLSCEQNLNHDAMYWYRQDPGQGLRLIYYSQIVNDFQKGDIAEGYSVSREKKESFPLTVTSAQKNPTAFYLCASSAQGHYGYTFGSGTRLTVV.

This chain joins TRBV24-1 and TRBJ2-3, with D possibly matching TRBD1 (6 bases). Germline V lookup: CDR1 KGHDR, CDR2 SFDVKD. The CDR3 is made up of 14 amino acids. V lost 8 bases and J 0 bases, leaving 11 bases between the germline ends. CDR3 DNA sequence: TGTGCCACCACGGCAGGACAGAGCACAGATACGCAGTATTTT. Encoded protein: CATTAGQSTDTQYF.

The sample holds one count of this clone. CDR3 in DNA: TGTGCCAGCAGCTCCACTAGCGGGAGAGCCGAGTGGGGGAAAAACATTCAGTACTTC. It codes for CASSSTSGRAEWGKNIQYF. The gene calls are TRBV7-9 and TRBJ2-4; 11 nucleotides align to TRBD2. Germline assignment: CDR1 SEHNR and CDR2 FQNEAQ (reference sequence). Trimming at V came to 4 bases and at J to 4 bases, leaving 15 bases not matched to a gene. The CDR3 contains 19 residues.

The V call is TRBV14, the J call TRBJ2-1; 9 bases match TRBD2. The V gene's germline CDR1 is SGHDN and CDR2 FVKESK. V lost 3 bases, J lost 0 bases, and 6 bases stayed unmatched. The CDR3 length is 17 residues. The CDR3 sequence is CASSHRLAASSYNEQFF. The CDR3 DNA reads TGTGCCAGCAGCCACCGACTAGCGGCCAGCTCCTACAATGAGCAGTTCTTC.

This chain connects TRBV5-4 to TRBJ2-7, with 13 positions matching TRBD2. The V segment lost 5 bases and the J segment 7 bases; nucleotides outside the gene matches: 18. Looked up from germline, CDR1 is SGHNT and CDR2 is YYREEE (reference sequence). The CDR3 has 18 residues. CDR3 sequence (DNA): TGTGCCAGCAGTGACGGGACTAGCGGGATCGCGAATTCTAGAGAGCAGTACTTC. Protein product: CASSDGTSGIANSREQYF.

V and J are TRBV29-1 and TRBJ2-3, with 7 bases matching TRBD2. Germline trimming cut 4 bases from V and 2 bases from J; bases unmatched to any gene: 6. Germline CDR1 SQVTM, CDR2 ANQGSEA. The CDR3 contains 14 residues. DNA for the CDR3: TGCAGCGTTGCTGCGGGAGTCACCACAGATACGCAGTATTTT. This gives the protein CSVAAGVTTDTQYF.

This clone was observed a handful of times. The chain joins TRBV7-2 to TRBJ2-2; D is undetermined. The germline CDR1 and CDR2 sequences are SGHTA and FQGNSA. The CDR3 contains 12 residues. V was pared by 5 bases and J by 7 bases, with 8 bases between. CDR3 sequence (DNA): TGTGCCAGCAGCCCTACGAACGGGGAGCTGTTTTTT. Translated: CASSPTNGELFF.

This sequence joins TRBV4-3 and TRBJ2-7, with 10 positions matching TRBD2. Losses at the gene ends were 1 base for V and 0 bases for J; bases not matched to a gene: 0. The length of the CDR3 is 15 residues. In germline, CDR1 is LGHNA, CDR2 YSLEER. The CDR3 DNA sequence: TGCGCCAGCAGCCAAGGACTAGCGGGCTCCTACGAGCAGTACTTC. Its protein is CASSQGLAGSYEQYF.

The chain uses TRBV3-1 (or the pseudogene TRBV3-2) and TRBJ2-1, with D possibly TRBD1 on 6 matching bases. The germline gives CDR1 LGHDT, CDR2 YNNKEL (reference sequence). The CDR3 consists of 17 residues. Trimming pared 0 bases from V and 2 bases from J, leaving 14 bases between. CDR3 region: CASSQDGRYRAYNEQFF. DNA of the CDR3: TGTGCCAGCAGCCAAGATGGCAGGTACAGGGCCTACAATGAGCAGTTCTTC.

The CDR3 DNA sequence: TGCAGTGCTAGTTTCGCGGGGGGGTCCTACGAGCAGTACTTC. It yields the protein CSASFAGGSYEQYF. The chain carries TRBV20-1 and TRBJ2-7; TRBD2 matches at 9 bases. There are 14 residues in the CDR3. V lost 3 bases to trimming and J lost 1 base; unmatched junction nucleotides: 4. The germline CDR1 and CDR2 sequences are DFQATT and SNEGSKA (reference sequence).

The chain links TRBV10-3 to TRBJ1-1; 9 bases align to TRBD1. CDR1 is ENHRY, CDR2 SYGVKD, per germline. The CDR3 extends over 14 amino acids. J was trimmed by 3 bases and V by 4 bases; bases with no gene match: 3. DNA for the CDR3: TGTGCCATCAGTGGACAGGGGGGGGACACTGAAGCTTTCTTT. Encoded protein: CAISGQGGDTEAFF.

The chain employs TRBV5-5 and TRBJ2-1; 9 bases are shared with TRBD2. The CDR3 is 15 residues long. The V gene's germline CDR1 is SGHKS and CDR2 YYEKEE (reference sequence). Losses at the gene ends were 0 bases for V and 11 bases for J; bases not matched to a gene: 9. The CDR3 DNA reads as TGTGCCAGCAGCTTGGATGGGACTAGCTATGAGCAGCAGTTCTTC. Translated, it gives CASSLDGTSYEQQFF.

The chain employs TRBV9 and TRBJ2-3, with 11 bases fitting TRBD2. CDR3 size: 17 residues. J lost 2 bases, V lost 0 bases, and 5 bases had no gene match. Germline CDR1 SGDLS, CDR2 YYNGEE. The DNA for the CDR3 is TGTGCCAGCAGCGTAGGGCTAGCGGGGGGAGCCACAGATACGCAGTATTTT. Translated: CASSVGLAGGATDTQYF. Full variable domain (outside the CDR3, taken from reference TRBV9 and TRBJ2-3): DSGVTQTPKHLITATGQRVTLRCSPRSGDLSVYWYQQSLDQGLQFLIQYYNGEERAKGNILERFSAQQFPDLHSELNLSSLELGDSALYFCASSVGLAGGATDTQYFGPGTRLTVL.

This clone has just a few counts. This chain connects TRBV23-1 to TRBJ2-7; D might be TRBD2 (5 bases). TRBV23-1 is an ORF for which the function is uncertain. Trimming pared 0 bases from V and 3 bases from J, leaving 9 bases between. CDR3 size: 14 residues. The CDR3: CASSQSGSYYEQYF. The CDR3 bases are TGCGCCAGCAGTCAATCGGGGAGCTACTACGAGCAGTACTTC.

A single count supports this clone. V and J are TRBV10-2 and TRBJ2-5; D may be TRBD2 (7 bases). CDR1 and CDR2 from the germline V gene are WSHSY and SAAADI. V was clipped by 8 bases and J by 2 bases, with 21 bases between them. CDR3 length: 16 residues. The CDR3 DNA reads TGCGCCAGCCGTCTCAGGACTAGGGGGAATCAAGAGACCCAGTACTTC. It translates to CASRLRTRGNQETQYF.

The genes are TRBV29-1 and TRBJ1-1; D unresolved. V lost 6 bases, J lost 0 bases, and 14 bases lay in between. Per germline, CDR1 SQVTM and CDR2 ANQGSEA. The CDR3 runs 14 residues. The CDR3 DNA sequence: TGCAGCGTCTCGGGTCGATTCATGAACACTGAAGCTTTCTTT. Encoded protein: CSVSGRFMNTEAFF.

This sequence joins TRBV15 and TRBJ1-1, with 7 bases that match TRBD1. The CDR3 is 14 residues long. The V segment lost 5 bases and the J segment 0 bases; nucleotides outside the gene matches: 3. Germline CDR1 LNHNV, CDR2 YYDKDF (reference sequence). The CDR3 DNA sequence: TGTGCCACCAGCGCGACAGGGCTGAACACTGAAGCTTTCTTT. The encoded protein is CATSATGLNTEAFF.

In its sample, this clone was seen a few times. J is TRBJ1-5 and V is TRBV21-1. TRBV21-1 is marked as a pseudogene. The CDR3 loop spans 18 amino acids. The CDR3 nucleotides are TGTGCCAGCAGCTTAGTAACGGGGGGCGTATATATCAATCAGCCCCAGCATTTT. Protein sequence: CASSLVTGGVYINQPQHF.

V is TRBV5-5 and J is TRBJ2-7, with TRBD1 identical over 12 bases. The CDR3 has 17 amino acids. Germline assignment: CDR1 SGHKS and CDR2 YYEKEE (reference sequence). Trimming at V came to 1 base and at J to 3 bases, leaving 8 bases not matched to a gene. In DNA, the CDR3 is TGTGCCAGCAGCTTGTCCCCGGGACAGGGGGCAATCTACGAGCAGTACTTC. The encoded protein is CASSLSPGQGAIYEQYF.

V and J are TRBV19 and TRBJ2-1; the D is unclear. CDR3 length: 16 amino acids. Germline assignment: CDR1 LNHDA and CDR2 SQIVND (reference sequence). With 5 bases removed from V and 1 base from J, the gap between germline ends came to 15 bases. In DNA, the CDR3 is TGTGCCAGTAGTGCTTTTGGTGGGCCATCCTACAATGAGCAGTTCTTC. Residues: CASSAFGGPSYNEQFF.

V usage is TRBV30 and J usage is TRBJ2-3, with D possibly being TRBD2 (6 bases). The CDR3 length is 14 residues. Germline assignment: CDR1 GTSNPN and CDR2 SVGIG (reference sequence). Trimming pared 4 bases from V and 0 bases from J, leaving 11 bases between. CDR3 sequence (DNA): TGTGCCTGGACTAGTGGGAGGAGCACAGATACGCAGTATTTT. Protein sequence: CAWTSGRSTDTQYF.

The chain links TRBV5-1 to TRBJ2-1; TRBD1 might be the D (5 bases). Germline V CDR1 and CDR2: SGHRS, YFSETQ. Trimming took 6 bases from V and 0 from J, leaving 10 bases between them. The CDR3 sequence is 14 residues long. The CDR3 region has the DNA TGCGCCAGCAAGGACACCCCCTCCTACAATGAGCAGTTCTTC. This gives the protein CASKDTPSYNEQFF.